The 32 T cell receptor beta chains given below trace back to one sample, sequenced in a study of graft-versus-host responses after intestinal transplantation. Using immunoSEQ multiplex PCR, the repertoire was profiled, and TCRdb retains in-frame clones only, with some absent. In the table there are more than 100,000 clones, approximately 95% of which are singletons. Their antigens remain unidentified. Sequenced here: unstimulated CD4+ T cells sorted from spleen or lymph node cells, sampled before intestinal transplant. The receptors derive from a human donor who received an intestinal transplant.

This clone has only one observation. The chain joins TRBV27 to TRBJ2-7; D ambiguous. There are 14 residues in the CDR3. Germline loops: CDR1 MNHEY, CDR2 SMNVEV (reference sequence). Trimming removed 7 bases at V and 0 bases at J, with 13 bases between. The CDR3 sequence: CASKDQVPSYEQYF. The CDR3 nucleotides are TGTGCCAGCAAAGATCAGGTACCCTCCTACGAGCAGTACTTC.

The chain links TRBV11-2 to TRBJ2-1; 7 bases are a match to TRBD2. Per germline, CDR1 SGHAT and CDR2 FQNNGV. J lost 6 bases, V lost 1 base, and 3 bases had no gene match. The CDR3 sequence is 14 residues long. DNA of the CDR3: TGTGCCAGCAGCTTAGCCCCTAGCGGCAATGAGCAGTTCTTC. This gives the protein CASSLAPSGNEQFF.

V and J are TRBV7-8 and TRBJ2-2, with 9 bases identical to TRBD2. Germline CDR1 and CDR2: SGHVS and FQNEAQ. V lost 2 bases, J lost 2 bases, and 12 bases stayed unmatched. This CDR3 spans 19 amino acids. The CDR3 DNA sequence: TGTGCCAGCAGCTTACCTAGCGGGGTAGGGTCGATCAACACCGGGGAGCTGTTTTTT. Protein product: CASSLPSGVGSINTGELFF.

The chain joins TRBV30 to TRBJ2-6, with no clear D. From germline, CDR1 is GTSNPN and CDR2 SVGIG (reference sequence). The length of the CDR3 is 14 residues. Trimming cost V 5 bases and J 1 base, with 9 bases left between them. CDR3 region: CAWVWGSGANVLTF. In DNA form, the CDR3 reads TGTGCCTGGGTATGGGGATCTGGGGCCAACGTCCTGACTTTC.

This chain joins TRBV30 and TRBJ2-1; perhaps TRBD1 as D (5 bases). This CDR3 contains 12 residues. Between the trimmed V and J ends, which lost 1 base and 14 bases, there was a span of 15 bases. Germline assignment: CDR1 GTSNPN and CDR2 SVGIG (reference sequence). CDR3: CAWSAPGARKFF. The CDR3 DNA reads as TGTGCCTGGAGTGCCCCTGGGGCGCGGAAGTTCTTC.

The chain uses TRBV6-1 and TRBJ2-1, with D possibly matching TRBD1 (6 bases). There are 13 residues in the CDR3. V was pared by 7 bases and J by 7 bases, with 14 bases between. CDR1 is MNHNS and CDR2 is SASEGT in the germline V gene. This CDR3 reads CASKGGRGNEQFF. The DNA of the CDR3 is TGTGCCAGCAAAGGGGGAAGAGGAAATGAGCAGTTCTTC.

The V and J genes are TRBV5-1 and TRBJ2-1; either TRBD1 or TRBD2 may supply D (5 bases each). Germline V lookup: CDR1 SGHRS, CDR2 YFSETQ. The CDR3 length is 15 residues. Trimming cost V 4 bases and J 6 bases, with 17 bases left between them. CDR3 nucleotides: TGCGCCAGCAGCCCCCTCACCGGGGCCTTCAATGAGCAGTTCTTC. This gives the protein CASSPLTGAFNEQFF.

J is TRBJ2-7 and V is TRBV6-5; the D gene is possibly TRBD1 (5 bases). V gave up 4 bases and J gave up 0 bases, with 13 bases separating them. The CDR3 spans 15 residues. The germline V gene encodes CDR1 MNHEY and CDR2 SVGAGI. The chain's CDR3 is CASSSLTATSYEQYF. DNA for the CDR3: TGTGCCAGCAGTTCCTTGACAGCTACCTCCTACGAGCAGTACTTC.

DNA for the CDR3: TGTGCCAGCAGCAATCGGGGCCCGCACTACAATGAGCAGTTCTTC. This sequence encodes CASSNRGPHYNEQFF. V is TRBV11-2 and J is TRBJ2-1; D tentatively reads TRBD1 or TRBD2 (5 bases each). Germline V CDR1 and CDR2: SGHAT, FQNNGV. The CDR3 is made up of 15 amino acids. The V end lost 5 bases, the J end lost 3 bases, and 14 bases lay between the germline ends.

The sample holds one count of this clone. The V and J genes are TRBV28 and TRBJ2-7; no definite D call. Trimming left V 6 bases short and J 6 bases short, with 12 bases between. Germline assignment: CDR1 MDHEN and CDR2 SYDVKM. This CDR3 comprises 12 residues. The CDR3 region has the DNA TGTGCCAGCAGCCTCCTACGGGCCGAGCAGTACTTC. Amino acids: CASSLLRAEQYF.

CDR3 amino acids: CASSILAQGNNEQFF. In nucleotides, the CDR3 is TGTGCCAGTAGTATTCTGGCACAGGGGAACAATGAGCAGTTCTTC. The V gene is TRBV19, the J gene TRBJ2-1; 7 nucleotides agree with TRBD1. This CDR3 has 15 amino acids. Unmatched junction bases numbered 7, after V lost 3 bases and J lost 5 bases. CDR1 and CDR2 (germline): LNHDA, SQIVND (reference sequence). The full variable domain, in which reference TRBV19 and TRBJ2-1 provide the parts outside the CDR3, is DGGITQSPKYLFRKEGQNVTLSCEQNLNHDAMYWYRQDPGQGLRLIYYSQIVNDFQKGDIAEGYSVSREKKESFPLTVTSAQKNPTAFYLCASSILAQGNNEQFFGPGTRLTVL.

J is TRBJ2-1 and V is TRBV30, with D uncertain. Germline-derived CDR1 and CDR2 are GTSNPN and SVGIG (reference sequence). V shed 3 bases and J shed 2 bases, with 23 bases lying between them. The CDR3 is made up of 18 amino acids. The CDR3 bases are TGTGCCTGGAGACCCGGGCCAAAGTCGGATCTGCCCTACAATGAGCAGTTCTTC. Translated, it gives CAWRPGPKSDLPYNEQFF.

The chain has TRBV7-9 and TRBJ2-7, with 7 bases aligning to TRBD1. V dropped 5 bases and J dropped 1; count of bases not matched to a gene: 8. Germline CDR1 and CDR2: SEHNR and FQNEAQ (reference sequence). The CDR3 spans 15 residues. The CDR3 is CASSIARDRSYEQYF. The CDR3 DNA reads as TGTGCCAGCAGCATTGCCCGGGACAGATCCTACGAGCAGTACTTC.

This clone was picked up a small number of times. The genes are TRBV7-9 and TRBJ1-5; D unclear. Germline CDR1 SEHNR, CDR2 FQNEAQ (reference sequence). This CDR3 is built from 13 residues. V shed 3 bases and J shed 6 bases, with 9 bases lying between them. The CDR3 DNA reads TGTGCCAGCAGCTTGGACGGGTCTCAGCCCCAGCATTTT. It translates to CASSLDGSQPQHF.

The chain carries TRBV30 and TRBJ2-7; D is perhaps TRBD1 (5 bases). CDR1 and CDR2 from the germline V gene are GTSNPN and SVGIG (reference sequence). The CDR3 has 14 residues. Trimming stripped 0 bases from V and 5 bases from J, with 14 bases between. CDR3 protein: CAWSVLKGSHEQYF. CDR3 DNA sequence: TGTGCCTGGAGTGTACTGAAGGGGTCCCACGAGCAGTACTTC. Drawing the rest from reference TRBV30 and TRBJ2-7, the complete variable domain is SQTIHQWPATLVQPVGSPLSLECTVEGTSNPNLYWYRQAAGRGLQLLFYSVGIGQISSEVPQNLSASRPQDRQFILSSKKLLLSDSGFYLCAWSVLKGSHEQYFGPGTRLTVT.

The rearrangement joins TRBV29-1 to TRBJ1-1, with D unclear. V dropped 2 bases and J dropped 1 base, with 5 bases sitting between them. This CDR3 contains 12 residues. Germline CDR1 SQVTM, CDR2 ANQGSEA. CDR3 DNA: TGCAGCGTTGAAAAAGGGAACACTGAAGCTTTCTTT. It encodes CSVEKGNTEAFF.

V gene TRBV30 combines with J gene TRBJ2-3; the match to TRBD1 covers 9 bases. The CDR3 is 15 amino acids. Germline assignment: CDR1 GTSNPN and CDR2 SVGIG (reference sequence). With 2 bases clipped from V and 0 bases from J, the junction kept 3 bases outside the gene matches. In DNA form, the CDR3 reads TGTGCCTGGAGTACCGGGACAGGGAGCACAGATACGCAGTATTTT. Translated: CAWSTGTGSTDTQYF.

The J gene is TRBJ2-1, the V gene TRBV9; D is ambiguous. CDR3 length: 15 residues. V gave up 4 bases and J gave up 1 base, with 12 bases separating them. Germline V lookup: CDR1 SGDLS, CDR2 YYNGEE. CDR3 protein: CASSSMSLSYNEQFF. The CDR3 coding sequence is TGTGCCAGCAGCAGCATGAGTCTGTCCTACAATGAGCAGTTCTTC.

CDR3 region: CASSISGAGAPYEQYF. In DNA form, the CDR3 reads TGTGCCAGCAGCATTAGCGGGGCGGGAGCCCCCTACGAGCAGTACTTC. This chain links TRBV11-2 with TRBJ2-7; TRBD2 matches 8 bases. The CDR3 sequence is 16 residues long. Germline assignment: CDR1 SGHAT and CDR2 FQNNGV. Germline trimming cut 5 bases from V and 2 bases from J; bases unmatched to any gene: 11.

V is TRBV28 and J is TRBJ2-3, with 10 bases lining up with TRBD2. The CDR3 consists of 17 residues. The V segment lost 5 bases and the J segment 0 bases; nucleotides outside the gene matches: 8. From germline, CDR1 is MDHEN and CDR2 SYDVKM. The DNA for the CDR3 is TGTGCCAGCAGTCACAGGACTAGCGGATCTAGCACAGATACGCAGTATTTT. Translation: CASSHRTSGSSTDTQYF.

The gene calls are TRBV7-8 and TRBJ1-1; no definite D call. Trimming pared 2 bases from V and 1 base from J, leaving 8 bases between. CDR1 is SGHVS and CDR2 is FQNEAQ in the germline V gene. The CDR3 loop spans 14 amino acids. The CDR3 loop is CASSLRPKNTEAFF. The CDR3 nucleotides are TGTGCCAGCAGCTTACGGCCGAAGAACACTGAAGCTTTCTTT.

In this sample, this clone turned up once. The V call is TRBV20-1, the J call TRBJ1-1, with D unclear. Trimming pared 5 bases from V and 3 bases from J, leaving 7 bases between. CDR1 is DFQATT and CDR2 is SNEGSKA in the germline V gene (reference sequence). The CDR3 consists of 11 residues. For the CDR3, the DNA is TGCAGTGCTTACAAAGACACTGAAGCTTTCTTT. Residues: CSAYKDTEAFF.

The V call is TRBV19, the J call TRBJ1-5; no clear D gene. Per the germline V gene, CDR1 is LNHDA and CDR2 is SQIVND (reference sequence). Trimming took 3 bases from V and 3 from J, leaving 6 bases between them. The CDR3 has 13 amino acids. The CDR3 nucleotides are TGTGCCAGTAGTATGGGCCCCAATCAGCCCCAGCATTTT. It encodes CASSMGPNQPQHF.

The chain couples TRBV7-6 to TRBJ2-6; D tentatively fits TRBD1 or TRBD2 (5 bases each). The V end was cut by 5 bases, the J end by 0 bases, with 14 bases between. The CDR3 consists of 17 residues. The V gene's germline CDR1 is SGHVS and CDR2 FNYEAQ. CDR3 coding DNA: TGTGCCAGCAGCCTGGGGACGGGGTTCTCTGGGGCCAACGTCCTGACTTTC. It encodes CASSLGTGFSGANVLTF.

The rearrangement joins TRBV6-5 to TRBJ2-7; 13 positions agree with TRBD2. The CDR3 covers 15 residues. Germline V gene data show CDR1 as MNHEY and CDR2 as SVGAGI. The V segment lost 5 bases and the J segment 1 base; nucleotides outside the gene matches: 2. As DNA, the CDR3 is TGTGCCAGCAGTCTACTAGCGGGAGGGTCCTACGAGCAGTACTTC. Translating gives CASSLLAGGSYEQYF.

A single count supports this clone. This chain links TRBV11-3 with TRBJ1-2; TRBD1 agrees at 9 bases. CDR3 length: 13 residues. The ends lost 5 bases at V and 8 bases at J; junction bases unmatched: 6. CDR1 SGHNT and CDR2 YENEEA come from the germline V gene. The CDR3 bases are TGTGCCAGCAGCATGCGGGACAGGGCCGGCTACACCTTC. Amino acid sequence: CASSMRDRAGYTF.

The chain couples TRBV21-1 to TRBJ2-7; the table's D gene call, TRBD1, was not cross checked with the DNA. TRBV21-1 is a documented pseudogene. The CDR3 covers 14 residues. CDR3 amino acids: CASSKGTDSYEQYF. The CDR3 DNA is TGTGCCAGCAGCAAAGGGACAGATTCCTACGAGCAGTACTTC.

The V call is TRBV5-1, the J call TRBJ2-3; D ambiguous. Germline V gene sequence: CDR1 SGHRS, CDR2 YFSETQ. V was clipped by 0 bases and J by 4 bases, with 9 bases between them. This CDR3 is built from 14 residues. CDR3 DNA sequence: TGCGCCAGCAGCTTGGTTCGGGCCCCAGATACGCAGTATTTT. It encodes CASSLVRAPDTQYF. The full variable domain, in which reference TRBV5-1 and TRBJ2-3 provide the parts outside the CDR3, is KAGVTQTPRYLIKTRGQQVTLSCSPISGHRSVSWYQQTPGQGLQFLFEYFSETQRNKGNFPGRFSGRQFSNSRSEMNVSTLELGDSALYLCASSLVRAPDTQYFGPGTRLTVL.

The chain combines TRBV11-3 with TRBJ2-3; D ambiguous. With 3 bases removed from V and 6 bases from J, the gap between germline ends came to 7 bases. The V gene's germline CDR1 is SGHNT and CDR2 YENEEA. The CDR3 covers 12 residues. The DNA of the CDR3 is TGTGCCAGCAGCTTCGGTGGGGATACGCAGTATTTT. It encodes CASSFGGDTQYF.

The chain carries TRBV18 and TRBJ2-3; tentatively, D is TRBD1 or TRBD2 (5 bases each). Germline CDR1 reads KGHSH; CDR2 reads LQKENI. Trimming took off 3 bases at V and 2 bases at J, with 9 bases between the two ends. CDR3 length: 14 amino acids. The DNA for the CDR3 is TGTGCCAGCTCACCGGGGGTCCCCACAGATACGCAGTATTTT. Amino acid sequence: CASSPGVPTDTQYF.

This chain uses TRBV28 with TRBJ1-2; TRBD1 matches at 7 bases. Germline trimming cut 2 bases from V and 6 bases from J; bases unmatched to any gene: 6. The germline gives CDR1 MDHEN, CDR2 SYDVKM. CDR3 length equals 14 residues. The CDR3 region is CASSLPGQGDGYTF. CDR3 sequence (DNA): TGTGCCAGCAGTTTACCCGGGCAGGGGGATGGCTACACCTTC.

This clone has just one count. V and J are TRBV7-3 and TRBJ2-7; D is unresolved. CDR3 length equals 13 residues. The germline gives CDR1 SGHTA, CDR2 FQGTGA. The V gene lost 5 bases and the J gene lost 3 bases, with 11 bases spanning the gap. The CDR3 region is CASSPRRVYEQYF. The CDR3 DNA reads TGTGCCAGCAGCCCCCGGCGAGTCTACGAGCAGTACTTC.